Following are 16 T cell receptor beta chains from one sample sequenced in a study of blood T cells in healthy people across ages. Through a sample-barcoded 5' primer and a J-beta primer mix, a second PCR was run for about 6 to 12 cycles. In TCRdb, the 5' RACE reads were re-called with MiXCR into one record per CDR3 protein. Here the sample spans some 320,000 distinct CDR3 sequences, about 25% being singletons. Sequencing input: blood. Receptor source: a woman between 70 and 85 years old in good health.

This chain uses TRBV7-9 with TRBJ2-5; possibly TRBD1 for D (6 bases). Judging by the DNA end, TRBJ2-7 fits better; the J call may be wrong. The CDR3 has 13 residues. Germline V gives CDR1 SEHNR, CDR2 FQNEAQ (reference sequence). CDR3 nucleotide sequence: TGTGCCAGCAGCCTGCGACAGGACTACGAGCAGTACTTC. It translates to CASSLRQDYEQYF.

This clonotype was seen a handful of times. V gene TRBV28 combines with J gene TRBJ1-5; no definite D call. The CDR3 loop spans 11 amino acids. CDR1 is MDHEN and CDR2 is SYDVKM in the germline V gene. The V gene lost 5 bases and the J gene lost 6 bases, with 5 bases spanning the gap. CDR3 sequence reads: CASSIRQPQHF. The DNA for the CDR3 is TGTGCCAGCAGTATTCGTCAGCCCCAGCATTTT.

This clonotype was detected a few times. V and J are TRBV6-2 or TRBV6-3 and TRBJ2-3; D possibly corresponds to TRBD1 (6 bases). The ends were cut back, 7 bases at V and 6 bases at J, with 11 bases in the middle. Germline V lookup: CDR1 MNHEY, CDR2 SVGEGT. CDR3 size: 12 residues. The CDR3 loop is CASKPTGDTQYF. CDR3 bases: TGTGCCAGCAAGCCCACAGGGGATACGCAGTATTTT.

This clonotype was seen ten or more times. This chain joins TRBV20-1 and TRBJ2-1; unclear D gene. The germline V gene has CDR1 DFQATT and CDR2 SNEGSKA (reference sequence). V was shortened by 1 base and J by 7 bases, with 8 bases between the two germline ends. This CDR3 has 12 residues. The CDR3 DNA reads as TGCAGTGCTAGAGTTACGGATAATGAGCAGTTCTTC. It codes for CSARVTDNEQFF.

This clonotype has more than one count but fewer than ten. The chain couples TRBV3-1 to TRBJ2-4; a possible D gene is TRBD2 (5 bases). V gave up 1 base and J gave up 1 base, with 8 bases separating them. CDR1 LGHDT and CDR2 YNNKEL come from the germline V gene (reference sequence). This CDR3 region has 15 residues. This CDR3 is CASSQGRTAKNIQYF. As DNA, the CDR3 is TGTGCCAGCAGCCAAGGGAGGACGGCCAAAAACATTCAGTACTTC.

This rearrangement joins TRBV4-1 to TRBJ2-1, with TRBD2 matching over 7 bases. Trimming cost V 0 bases and J 7 bases; bases outside gene matches: 9. Germline CDR1 is MGHRA and CDR2 is YSYEKL. This CDR3 spans 16 amino acids. CDR3: CASSQDPAGRRNEQFF. The CDR3 bases are TGCGCCAGCAGCCAAGATCCAGCGGGGCGACGGAATGAGCAGTTCTTC.

The chain is built from TRBV4-2 and TRBJ2-1; weak D call: TRBD2 (5 bases). Per germline, CDR1 LGHNA and CDR2 YNFKEQ. This CDR3 is built from 18 residues. V was shortened by 0 bases and J by 6 bases, with 21 bases between the two germline ends. CDR3 sequence: CASSQDIRRGRRGNEQFF. The DNA of the CDR3 is TGTGCCAGCAGCCAAGATATTAGACGAGGGAGAAGAGGCAATGAGCAGTTCTTC.

V usage is TRBV6-2 or TRBV6-3 and J usage is TRBJ1-6, with 9 bases that match TRBD1. Germline V gene data show CDR1 as MNHEY and CDR2 as SVGEGT. The V and J ends lost 4 bases and 15 bases, in that order; junction bases with no gene match: 4. CDR3 length: 12 residues. As DNA, the CDR3 is TGTGCCAGCAGTTGGACAGGGGACATCCTCCACTTT. It yields the protein CASSWTGDILHF.

The genes are TRBV14 and TRBJ1-4; D unclear. This CDR3 spans 16 amino acids. The germline V and J ends were trimmed by 4 bases and 5 bases, with 17 bases remaining between them. Germline assignment: CDR1 SGHDN and CDR2 FVKESK. The DNA for the CDR3 is TGTGCCAGCAGCCCCCGGATTAACGGCTACAATGAAAAACTGTTTTTT. It yields the protein CASSPRINGYNEKLFF.

Ten or more counts support this clonotype. The J gene is TRBJ2-7, the V gene TRBV12-3 or TRBV12-4; 9 bases match TRBD2. The CDR3 runs to 15 residues. Unmatched junction bases numbered 5, after V lost 2 bases and J lost 3 bases. The CDR3 bases are TGTGCCAGCAGTTTATCGGGCGGGAGGGTCTACGAGCAGTACTTC. This translates into CASSLSGGRVYEQYF.

This clonotype was seen at least ten times. The chain is built from TRBV6-6 and TRBJ2-1; D perhaps matches TRBD2 (6 bases). The germline V and J ends were trimmed by 7 bases and 4 bases, with 11 bases remaining between them. CDR1 MNHNY and CDR2 SVGAGI come from the germline V gene (reference sequence). CDR3 length: 13 residues. The CDR3 coding sequence is TGTGCCAGCACGGGAGAAGGGTACAATGAGCAGTTCTTC. Its translation is CASTGEGYNEQFF.

J is TRBJ2-5 and V is TRBV20-1, with a weak D call TRBD1 (5 bases). The closer fit of TRBJ2-1 to the DNA end suggests the J call may be wrong. This CDR3 spans 14 amino acids. Looked up from germline, CDR1 is DFQATT and CDR2 is SNEGSKA (reference sequence). The CDR3 bases are TGCAGTGCATCGACAGCTCAGCCGCGGAATGAGCAGTTCTTC. This translates into CSASTAQPRNEQFF.

This clonotype showed up just a few times. The chain employs TRBV12-3 or TRBV12-4 and TRBJ2-7; 10 positions agree with TRBD2. The CDR3 runs 14 residues. The J segment lost 7 bases and the V segment lost 2 bases, leaving 5 bases of the junction unmatched. The CDR3 nucleotides read TGTGCCAGCAGTTTACTAGCGGGAGTTGGGGAGCAGTACTTC. Its translation is CASSLLAGVGEQYF.

The V and J genes are TRBV14 and TRBJ2-2; 7 bases map to TRBD1. CDR3 length: 17 residues. V gave up 0 bases and J gave up 5 bases; unmatched junction bases: 9. Germline V gene lookup returns CDR1 SGHDN and CDR2 FVKESK. The CDR3 here is CASSQDFTGVRTGELFF. CDR3 coding DNA: TGTGCCAGCAGCCAAGATTTCACAGGGGTCAGGACCGGGGAGCTGTTTTTT.

The chain carries TRBV2 and TRBJ1-2; the D gene is possibly TRBD1 (6 bases). This CDR3 comprises 14 residues. Germline loops: CDR1 SNHLY, CDR2 FYNNEI. Trimming stripped 7 bases from V and 4 bases from J, with 16 bases between. The CDR3 DNA reads TGTGCCAGCATACCAGGGGTTCGTAGCTATGGCTACACCTTC. Residues: CASIPGVRSYGYTF.

In its sample, this clonotype was seen a few times. A much larger clone is a single base away; this may be a read error. This chain uses TRBV6-1 with TRBJ1-5, with a possible D match to TRBD1 (5 bases). Germline-derived CDR1 and CDR2 are MNHNS and SASEGT. The length of the CDR3 is 13 residues. CDR3 loop: CASSGQNNQPQRF. The CDR3 DNA follows: TGTGCCAGCAGTGGACAGAACAATCAGCCCCAGCGTTTT.